This note documents a single T cell receptor beta chain sequence. Sequencing used immunoSEQ multiplex PCR; TCRdb keeps in-frame clones, though not all of them. The sample lists about 400,000 clones, about 90% occurring once. The data stem from a study of blood T cell repertoires in COVID-19. Study in general: PBMCs, B-cell-depleted T cells, or T cells were the source of the cDNA or gDNA that made up the material.

Source material: peripheral blood. The receptor's source is a man aged 40-49 years with acute or convalescent COVID-19.

The CDR3 DNA reads TGCAGTGCTAGTCCCCCGGGACTAGCGGGAGCAGATACGCAGTATTTT. Translating gives CSASPPGLAGADTQYF. The V call is TRBV20-1, the J call TRBJ2-3; TRBD2 aligns across 14 bases. This CDR3 contains 16 residues. Germline V gene sequence: CDR1 DFQATT, CDR2 SNEGSKA (reference sequence). V lost 3 bases and J lost 4; bases outside the gene matches: 6.